Listed below are T cell receptor beta chains from one sample, sequenced in a study of PD-1 blockade in classical Hodgkin lymphoma. The protocol was immunoSEQ multiplex PCR, while the TCRdb copy is restricted to in-frame clones and leaves out a portion. The sample contains about 150,000 clones, around 84% of which appear only once. The sample here was peripheral blood mononuclear cells (PBMCs), taken before the second cycle of nivolumab. Receptors were obtained from a human donor with classical Hodgkin lymphoma. Both conserved end residues are part of each CDR3. The D gene is left open where the match is weak.

TRBV27	TRBJ2-3	-	TGTGCCAGCAGGTCGTTTCGCACAGATACGCAGTATTTT	CASRSFRTDTQYF
TRBV13	TRBJ2-7	-	TGTGCCAGCAGCTGGGAGGGACAGCCCTCCTACGAGCAGTACTTC	CASSWEGQPSYEQYF
TRBV28	TRBJ2-7	TRBD2	TGTGCCAGCAGTAGGACTAGCGGGAGTTTCTCCTACGAGCAGTACTTC	CASSRTSGSFSYEQYF
TRBV15	TRBJ1-1	TRBD1	TGTGCCACCAGCAAGCAGGGGGCAGCGAACACTGAAGCTTTCTTT	CATSKQGAANTEAFF
TRBV9	TRBJ2-3	-	TGTGCCAGCAGCCTACAGCCATCCACAGATACGCAGTATTTT	CASSLQPSTDTQYF
TRBV11-2	TRBJ1-5	-	TGTGCCAGCAGCTTGTCCAGGGATCAGCCCCAGCATTTT	CASSLSRDQPQHF
TRBV2	TRBJ2-1	-	TGTGCCAGCAGTGAATTTTACAATGAGCAGTTCTTC	CASSEFYNEQFF
TRBV10-3	TRBJ2-5	-	TGTGCCATCAGTGAGTGGCGCCAAGAGACCCAGTACTTC	CAISEWRQETQYF
TRBV10-3	TRBJ1-3	TRBD1	TGTGCCATCAGTGCTTTGGGACAGGGAAACACCATATATTTT	CAISALGQGNTIYF
TRBV6-1	TRBJ2-1	-	TGTGCCAGCAGGAGGCAAGATGAGCAGTTCTTC	CASRRQDEQFF